These 27 T cell receptor beta chains came from one sample sequenced in a study of post-analysis software for immune sequencing data. Findings and caveats of the study: About five TRBV segments, including TRBV5-6, TRBV5-1 and TRBV20-1, were more frequent in patients than controls.

Incorporated into the TCR beta cDNA libraries were unique molecular identifiers, which served to reduce PCR and sequencing biases. MiXCR was run by TCRdb on the PCR reads, yielding one entry per CDR3 protein. The sample holds hundreds of thousands of distinct CDR3 sequences, roughly three fifths seen once. No antigen has been identified for these receptors. Specimen: blood. All receptors come from a girl aged 2 to 10 with multiple sclerosis.

Worth noting for this clonotype: One junction end does not reproduce the germline sequence, and a read error may be involved. The rearrangement links TRBV28 to TRBJ2-7; TRBD2 agrees at 10 bases. This CDR3 spans 15 amino acids. Germline CDR1 reads MDHEN; CDR2 reads SYDVKM. CDR3 sequence: CASSLGTSEDYGQYF. CDR3 in DNA: TGTGCCAGCAGTTTAGGGACTAGCGAGGACTACGGGCAGTACTTC.

The chain recombines TRBV7-2 with TRBJ2-2, with D perhaps matching TRBD1 (7 bases). V was pared by 6 bases and J by 2 bases, with 22 bases between. The CDR3 has 18 amino acids. Germline CDR1 SGHTA, CDR2 FQGNSA. The CDR3 loop is CASRLDRTRLVNTGELFF. In DNA, the CDR3 is TGTGCCAGCAGATTGGACAGGACCCGACTAGTAAACACCGGGGAGCTGTTTTTT.

This chain joins TRBV7-3 and TRBJ2-7; possible D gene TRBD1, 7 bases. Trimming cost V 5 bases and J 1 base, with 12 bases left between them. The length of the CDR3 is 14 residues. Germline-derived CDR1 and CDR2 are SGHTA and FQGTGA. This CDR3 reads CASSTAGGSYEQYF. CDR3 DNA sequence: TGTGCCAGCAGCACAGCAGGGGGGTCCTACGAGCAGTACTTC.

This rearrangement joins TRBV5-8 to TRBJ1-5; 7 bases fit TRBD1. The CDR3 consists of 15 residues. Germline CDR1 reads SGHTS; CDR2 reads YDEGEE. V shed 4 bases and J 2 bases; nucleotides not matched to a gene: 6. The CDR3 region is CASSPGQDGNQPQHF. CDR3 nucleotides: TGTGCCAGCAGCCCCGGACAGGACGGCAATCAGCCCCAGCATTTT.

The chain carries TRBV15 and TRBJ2-1; 8 nucleotides align to TRBD2. The CDR3 sequence is 16 residues long. The V gene end was trimmed by 0 bases and the J gene end by 7 bases; junction bases not matched to a gene: 8. Germline lookup yields CDR1 LNHNV and CDR2 YYDKDF (reference sequence). The CDR3 DNA is TGTGCCACCAGCAGAGAGGTACTAGCGGCAAAAAATGAGCAGTTCTTC. Translated, it gives CATSREVLAAKNEQFF.

The chain couples TRBV7-9 to TRBJ2-1; D may match TRBD1 or TRBD2 (5 bases each). V was clipped by 5 bases and J by 5 bases, with 13 bases between them. The germline V gene has CDR1 SEHNR and CDR2 FQNEAQ (reference sequence). The CDR3 extends over 14 amino acids. The CDR3 spells CASSGTSKDNEQFF. The CDR3 bases are TGTGCCAGCAGCGGGACGTCTAAGGACAATGAGCAGTTCTTC.

The rearrangement joins TRBV20-1 to TRBJ2-3; D perhaps matches TRBD2 (5 bases). V gave up 5 bases and J gave up 5 bases, with 8 bases separating them. Germline V CDR1 and CDR2: DFQATT, SNEGSKA (reference sequence). The CDR3 runs to 11 residues. For the CDR3, the DNA is TGCAGTGCTGGCGGACTAGATACGCAGTATTTT. It codes for CSAGGLDTQYF.

This clonotype was seen only a few times. The CDR3 nucleotides are TGTGCCAGCAGTTACAATTTGAATGAGCAGTTCTTC. Its translation: CASSYNLNEQFF. The chain combines TRBV6-6 with TRBJ2-1; no definite D call. The CDR3 runs 12 residues. Germline V gene sequence: CDR1 MNHNY, CDR2 SVGAGI (reference sequence). The germline V and J ends were trimmed by 2 bases and 7 bases, with 6 bases remaining between them.

This clonotype was seen only once. The chain combines TRBV6-6 with TRBJ1-1, with 9 nucleotides matching TRBD1. J gave up 4 bases and V 5 bases, and 8 bases lay outside the gene matches. This CDR3 has 15 residues. In germline, CDR1 is MNHNY, CDR2 SVGAGI (reference sequence). The CDR3 is CASSVTGGAGTEAFF. The CDR3 bases are TGTGCCAGCAGTGTTACAGGGGGCGCGGGCACTGAAGCTTTCTTT.

The V call is TRBV7-2, the J call TRBJ2-5, with D perhaps matching TRBD2 (5 bases). The CDR3 is 13 amino acids. Between the trimmed V and J ends, which lost 3 bases and 7 bases, there was a span of 12 bases. CDR1 is SGHTA, CDR2 FQGNSA, per germline. CDR3 amino acids: CASSLQADGTQYF. The CDR3 nucleotides read TGTGCCAGCAGCTTGCAAGCGGATGGGACCCAGTACTTC.

In the case of this clonotype: Germline is not matched at one junction end, which may reflect a read error. This sequence joins TRBV29-1 and TRBJ2-3, with D unclear. Germline V gene data show CDR1 as SQVTM and CDR2 as ANQGSEA. The CDR3 extends over 12 amino acids. The CDR3 DNA follows: TGCGGCGTTTCTGAGAACACAGATACGCAGTATTTT. Translating gives CGVSENTDTQYF.

The chain recombines TRBV7-9 with TRBJ2-5, with 9 bases identical to TRBD1. Per germline, CDR1 SEHNR and CDR2 FQNEAQ (reference sequence). Trimming took 5 bases from V and 6 from J; bases not matched to a gene: 7. The CDR3 contains 14 residues. CDR3 sequence: CASSEEQGAKTQYF. In DNA form, the CDR3 reads TGTGCCAGCAGCGAGGAACAGGGGGCGAAGACCCAGTACTTC.

The chain couples TRBV6-5 to TRBJ2-2, with D perhaps TRBD1 or TRBD2 (6 bases each). This CDR3 has 14 amino acids. V was pared by 6 bases and J by 3 bases, with 11 bases between. CDR1 and CDR2 from the germline V gene are MNHEY and SVGAGI. The CDR3 reads CASRQGLDTGELFF. The CDR3 DNA reads TGTGCCAGCAGACAGGGACTTGACACCGGGGAGCTGTTTTTT.

The CDR3 region is CASSDGLAGGAETQYF. The CDR3 DNA reads TGTGCCAGCAGCGATGGACTAGCGGGGGGGGCAGAGACCCAGTACTTC. This rearrangement joins TRBV2 to TRBJ2-7, with 15 bases matching TRBD2. The end of the DNA is better explained by TRBJ2-5, so the J call may be wrong. This CDR3 contains 16 residues. Germline-derived CDR1 and CDR2 are SNHLY and FYNNEI.

In this sample, this clonotype turned up a few times. V is TRBV20-1 and J is TRBJ2-7; D is uncertain. The J call may be incorrect, as the DNA end agrees better with TRBJ2-5. CDR1 and CDR2 from the germline V gene are DFQATT and SNEGSKA (reference sequence). The CDR3 consists of 13 residues. The CDR3 bases are TGCAGTGCTACCGGACGGCTGGGAAAGACCCAGTACTTC. Its protein is CSATGRLGKTQYF.

The rearrangement joins TRBV4-1 to TRBJ1-2; 8 bases agree with TRBD1. Trimming cost V 3 bases and J 5 bases; bases outside gene matches: 11. This CDR3 has 16 residues. The V gene's germline CDR1 is MGHRA and CDR2 YSYEKL. Here the CDR3 reads CASSHVGRTGQYGYTF. CDR3 nucleotides: TGCGCCAGCAGCCACGTTGGTCGGACAGGGCAGTATGGCTACACCTTC.

This clonotype came up a few times. The chain carries TRBV20-1 and TRBJ2-1; no clear D. CDR1 is DFQATT and CDR2 is SNEGSKA in the germline V gene (reference sequence). The ends were cut back, 4 bases at V and 7 bases at J, with 11 bases in the middle. CDR3 length equals 12 residues. The CDR3 sequence is CSAIRLGNEQFF. CDR3 sequence (DNA): TGCAGTGCTATCCGCTTGGGAAATGAGCAGTTCTTC.

The chain uses TRBV7-9 and TRBJ2-1, with TRBD2 matching over 7 bases. The CDR3 length is 16 residues. CDR1 and CDR2 (germline): SEHNR, FQNEAQ (reference sequence). V lost 1 base to trimming and J lost 7 bases; unmatched junction nucleotides: 10. CDR3 bases: TGTGCCAGCAGCTTAGTCCCGGCCACGGGGGGTAATGAGCAGTTCTTC. As protein: CASSLVPATGGNEQFF.

The chain employs TRBV27 and TRBJ2-5; 9 bases are a match to TRBD1. Per the germline V gene, CDR1 is MNHEY and CDR2 is SMNVEV (reference sequence). The length of the CDR3 is 15 residues. J was trimmed by 5 bases and V by 6 bases; bases with no gene match: 10. The CDR3: CASRLGTGLWETQYF. In nucleotides, the CDR3 is TGTGCCAGCAGACTAGGGACAGGGTTGTGGGAGACCCAGTACTTC.

In its sample, this clonotype was seen once. This chain joins TRBV10-3 and TRBJ2-3; TRBD1 matches 9 bases. This CDR3 contains 16 residues. J gave up 2 bases and V 6 bases, and 9 bases lay outside the gene matches. From germline, CDR1 is ENHRY and CDR2 SYGVKD. CDR3 loop: CAISPGQGEDTDTQYF. CDR3 DNA: TGTGCCATCAGCCCGGGACAGGGTGAGGACACAGATACGCAGTATTTT.

The chain has TRBV6-1 and TRBJ1-1; D not certain. The CDR3 loop spans 15 amino acids. The ends were cut back, 6 bases at V and 5 bases at J, with 19 bases in the middle. Germline CDR1 and CDR2: MNHNS and SASEGT. CDR3 in DNA: TGTGCCAGCAGCCCTACCGTGGACCCGGCAACTGAAGCTTTCTTT. Encoded protein: CASSPTVDPATEAFF.

The chain couples TRBV29-1 to TRBJ2-7; no clear D. V lost 7 bases and J 5 bases, leaving 18 bases between the germline ends. This CDR3 comprises 13 residues. Per the germline V gene, CDR1 is SQVTM and CDR2 is ANQGSEA. The CDR3 bases are TGCAGCGCCCGACGGTTGCTAGGCGACGAGCAGTACTTC. Translation gives CSARRLLGDEQYF.

This clonotype was observed a few times. The gene calls are TRBV29-1 and TRBJ2-1; D may correspond to TRBD1 or TRBD2 (5 bases each). The germline V and J ends were trimmed by 7 bases and 4 bases, with 14 bases remaining between them. Germline assignment: CDR1 SQVTM and CDR2 ANQGSEA. CDR3 size: 13 residues. The CDR3 spells CSAVLGVYNEQFF. CDR3 nucleotide sequence: TGCAGCGCGGTCTTGGGGGTTTACAATGAGCAGTTCTTC.

V gene TRBV10-3 combines with J gene TRBJ2-1, with TRBD2 identical over 9 bases. Germline-derived CDR1 and CDR2 are ENHRY and SYGVKD. Germline trimming cut 4 bases from V and 9 bases from J; bases unmatched to any gene: 7. There are 14 residues in the CDR3. The CDR3 sequence is CAISALAGPPEQFF. The CDR3 coding sequence is TGTGCCATCAGTGCACTAGCGGGCCCCCCTGAGCAGTTCTTC.

CDR3 loop: CASSRTTYEQYF. The CDR3 bases are TGTGCCAGCAGTCGGACTACCTACGAGCAGTACTTC. The gene calls are TRBV12-3 or TRBV12-4 and TRBJ2-7, with D possibly TRBD2 on 6 matching bases. Trimming stripped 5 bases from V and 2 bases from J, with 7 bases between. The CDR3 is made up of 12 amino acids.

The genes are TRBV29-1 and TRBJ1-4; D unclear. This CDR3 region has 14 residues. V lost 7 bases and J 11 bases, leaving 23 bases between the germline ends. Per germline, CDR1 SQVTM and CDR2 ANQGSEA. The CDR3: CSAATAGKSEKLFF. CDR3 DNA: TGCAGCGCTGCAACCGCGGGAAAAAGCGAGAAACTGTTTTTT.

This clonotype has only one observation. This sequence joins TRBV12-3 or TRBV12-4 and TRBJ1-1; D ambiguous. V was pared by 8 bases and J by 2 bases, with 3 bases between. There are 10 residues in the CDR3. In nucleotides, the CDR3 is TGTGCCAGCGGAAACACTGAAGCTTTCTTT. This gives the protein CASGNTEAFF.